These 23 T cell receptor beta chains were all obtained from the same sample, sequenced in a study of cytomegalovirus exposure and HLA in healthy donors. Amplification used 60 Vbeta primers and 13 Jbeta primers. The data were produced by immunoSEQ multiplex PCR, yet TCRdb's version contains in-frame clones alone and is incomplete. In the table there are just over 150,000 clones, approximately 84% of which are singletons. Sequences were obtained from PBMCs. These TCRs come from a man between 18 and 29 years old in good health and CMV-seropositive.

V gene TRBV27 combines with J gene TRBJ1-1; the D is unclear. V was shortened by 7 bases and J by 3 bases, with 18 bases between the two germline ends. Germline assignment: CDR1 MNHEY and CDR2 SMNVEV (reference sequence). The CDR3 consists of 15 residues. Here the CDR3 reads CASTRLGLNDTEAFF. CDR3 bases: TGTGCCAGCACGAGACTTGGCCTAAATGACACTGAAGCTTTCTTT.

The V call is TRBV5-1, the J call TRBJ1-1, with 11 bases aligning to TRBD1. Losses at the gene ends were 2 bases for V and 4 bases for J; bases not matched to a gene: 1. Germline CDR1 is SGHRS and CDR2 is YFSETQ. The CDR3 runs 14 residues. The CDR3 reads CASSFGQGATEAFF. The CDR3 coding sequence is TGCGCCAGCAGCTTCGGACAGGGGGCCACTGAAGCTTTCTTT.

DNA for the CDR3: TGTGCCAGCAGTCCCCAGACAGAACCTACTGAAGCTTTCTTT. Residues: CASSPQTEPTEAFF. The V and J genes are TRBV27 and TRBJ1-1; D may be TRBD1 (5 bases). The CDR3 length is 14 residues. Germline V gives CDR1 MNHEY, CDR2 SMNVEV (reference sequence). Trimming took off 5 bases at V and 5 bases at J, with 15 bases between the two ends.

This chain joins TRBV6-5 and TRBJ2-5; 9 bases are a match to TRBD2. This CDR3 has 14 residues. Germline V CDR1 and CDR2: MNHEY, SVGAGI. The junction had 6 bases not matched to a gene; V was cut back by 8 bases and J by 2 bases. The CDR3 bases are TGTGCCAGCGGCGGTAGCGGGGGACAAGAGACCCAGTACTTC. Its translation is CASGGSGGQETQYF.

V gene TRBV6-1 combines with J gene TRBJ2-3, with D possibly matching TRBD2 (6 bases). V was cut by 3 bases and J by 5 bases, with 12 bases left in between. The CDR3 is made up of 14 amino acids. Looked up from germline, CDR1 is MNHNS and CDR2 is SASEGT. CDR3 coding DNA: TGTGCCAGCAGTGATCAGGGCGGGAAAGATACGCAGTATTTT. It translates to CASSDQGGKDTQYF.

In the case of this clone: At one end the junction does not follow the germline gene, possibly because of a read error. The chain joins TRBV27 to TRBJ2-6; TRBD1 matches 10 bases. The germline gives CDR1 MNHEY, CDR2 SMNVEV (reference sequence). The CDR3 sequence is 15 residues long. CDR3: CASRTGGAGANGLTF. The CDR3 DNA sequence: TGTGCCAGCAGGACAGGGGGCGCAGGGGCCAACGGCCTGACTTTC.

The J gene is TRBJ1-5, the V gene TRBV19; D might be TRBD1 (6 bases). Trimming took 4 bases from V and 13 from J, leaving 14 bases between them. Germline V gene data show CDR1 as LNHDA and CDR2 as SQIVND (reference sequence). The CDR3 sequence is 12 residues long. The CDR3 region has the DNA TGTGCCAGTAGTACCCCTCCAGGGACACAGCATTTT. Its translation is CASSTPPGTQHF.

CDR3 in amino acids: CASSLWDSQSYEQYF. The CDR3 DNA follows: TGCGCCAGCAGCTTGTGGGACAGCCAAAGTTACGAGCAGTACTTC. The chain employs TRBV5-1 and TRBJ2-5; 7 bases align to TRBD1. The J call could be wrong; TRBJ2-7 is a better fit for the DNA end. Germline CDR1 is SGHRS and CDR2 is YFSETQ. The CDR3 runs 15 residues.

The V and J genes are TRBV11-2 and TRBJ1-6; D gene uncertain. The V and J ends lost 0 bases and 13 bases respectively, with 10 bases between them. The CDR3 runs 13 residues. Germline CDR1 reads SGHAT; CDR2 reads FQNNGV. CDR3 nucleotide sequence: TGTGCCAGCAGCTTAGAAGCGAAGGAGCCCCTCCACTTT. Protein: CASSLEAKEPLHF.

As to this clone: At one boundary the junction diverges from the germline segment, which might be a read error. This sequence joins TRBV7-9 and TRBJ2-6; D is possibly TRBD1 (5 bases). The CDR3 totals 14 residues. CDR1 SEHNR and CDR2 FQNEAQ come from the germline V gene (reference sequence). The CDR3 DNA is TGTGCCAGCAGCTCCGATCCTGGGGCCAACGGCCTGACTTTC. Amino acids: CASSSDPGANGLTF.

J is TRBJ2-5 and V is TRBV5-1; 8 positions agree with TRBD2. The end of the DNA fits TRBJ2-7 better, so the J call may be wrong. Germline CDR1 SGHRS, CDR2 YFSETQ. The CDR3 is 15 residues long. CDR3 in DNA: TGCGCCAGCAGCCCCGGACTAGCTTTCTCCTACGAGCAGTACTTC. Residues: CASSPGLAFSYEQYF.

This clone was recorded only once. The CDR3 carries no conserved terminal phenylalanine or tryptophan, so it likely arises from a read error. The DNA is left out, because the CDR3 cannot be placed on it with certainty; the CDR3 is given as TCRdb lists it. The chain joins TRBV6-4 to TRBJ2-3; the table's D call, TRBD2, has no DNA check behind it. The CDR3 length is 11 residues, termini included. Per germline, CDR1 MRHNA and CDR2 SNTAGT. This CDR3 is CASTGLAGGPG.

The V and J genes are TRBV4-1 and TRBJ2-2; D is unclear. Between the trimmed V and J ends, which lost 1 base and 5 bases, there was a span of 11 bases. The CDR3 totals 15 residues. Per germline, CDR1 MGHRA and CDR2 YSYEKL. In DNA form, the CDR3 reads TGCGCCAGCAGCCAAGGGTTAGCAGAGACCGGGGAGCTGTTTTTT. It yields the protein CASSQGLAETGELFF.

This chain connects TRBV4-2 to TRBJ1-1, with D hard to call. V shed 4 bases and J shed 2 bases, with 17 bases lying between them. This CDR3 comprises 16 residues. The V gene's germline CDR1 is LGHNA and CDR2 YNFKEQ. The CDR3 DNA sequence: TGTGCCAGCAGCCTATCCGTTTTCTCGACAAACACTGAAGCTTTCTTT. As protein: CASSLSVFSTNTEAFF.

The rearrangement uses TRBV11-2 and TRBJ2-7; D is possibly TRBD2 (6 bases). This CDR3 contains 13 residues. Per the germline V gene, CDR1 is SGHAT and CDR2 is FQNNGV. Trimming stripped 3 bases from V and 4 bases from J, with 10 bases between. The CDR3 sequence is CASSLGTLYEQYF. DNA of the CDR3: TGTGCCAGCAGCTTGGGGACTCTATACGAGCAGTACTTC.

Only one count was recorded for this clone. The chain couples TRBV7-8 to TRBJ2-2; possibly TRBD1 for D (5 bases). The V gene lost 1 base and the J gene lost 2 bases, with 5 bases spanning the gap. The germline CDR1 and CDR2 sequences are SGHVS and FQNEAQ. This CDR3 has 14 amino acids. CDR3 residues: CASSLGGNTGELFF. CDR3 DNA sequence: TGTGCCAGCAGCTTAGGGGGCAACACCGGGGAGCTGTTTTTT. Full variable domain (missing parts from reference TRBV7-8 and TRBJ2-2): GAGVSQSPRYKVAKRGQDVALRCDPISGHVSLFWYQQALGQGPEFLTYFQNEAQLDKSGLPSDRFFAERPEGSVSTLKIQRTQQEDSAVYLCASSLGGNTGELFFGEGSRLTVL.

CDR3 nucleotides: TGTGCCAGCAGCGCCACAGAAGAAAACACTGAAGCTTTCTTT. This translates into CASSATEENTEAFF. The J gene is TRBJ1-1, the V gene TRBV6-5; D is ambiguous. The germline V and J ends were trimmed by 6 bases and 2 bases, with 13 bases remaining between them. The CDR3 loop spans 14 amino acids. The germline gives CDR1 MNHEY, CDR2 SVGAGI.

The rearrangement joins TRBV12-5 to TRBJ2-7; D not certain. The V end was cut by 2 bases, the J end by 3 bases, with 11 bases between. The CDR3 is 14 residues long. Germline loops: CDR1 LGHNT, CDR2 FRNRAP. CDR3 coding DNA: TGTGCTAGTGGTTTGAGTAGCAGCGACTACGAGCAGTACTTC. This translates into CASGLSSSDYEQYF. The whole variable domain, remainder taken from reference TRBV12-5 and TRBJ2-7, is DARVTQTPRHKVTEMGQEVTMRCQPILGHNTVFWYRQTMMQGLELLAYFRNRAPLDDSGMPKDRFSAEMPDATLATLKIQPSEPRDSAVYFCASGLSSSDYEQYFGPGTRLTVT.

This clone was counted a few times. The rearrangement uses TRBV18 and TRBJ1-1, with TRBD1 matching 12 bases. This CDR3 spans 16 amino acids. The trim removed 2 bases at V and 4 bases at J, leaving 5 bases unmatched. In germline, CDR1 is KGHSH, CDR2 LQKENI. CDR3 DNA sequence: TGTGCCAGCTCACCAGGGACAGGGGGCGGTGGCACTGAAGCTTTCTTT. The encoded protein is CASSPGTGGGGTEAFF.

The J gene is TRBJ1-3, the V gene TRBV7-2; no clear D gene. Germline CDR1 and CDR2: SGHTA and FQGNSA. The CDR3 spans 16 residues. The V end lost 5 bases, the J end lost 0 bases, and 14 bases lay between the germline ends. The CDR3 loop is CASSPNWRDSGNTIYF. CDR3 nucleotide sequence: TGTGCCAGCAGCCCAAACTGGAGGGACTCTGGAAACACCATATATTTT.

CDR3 residues: CSASPNYGYTF. DNA for the CDR3: TGCAGTGCTAGCCCAAACTATGGCTACACCTTC. The chain couples TRBV20-1 to TRBJ1-2, with D unresolved. Trimming removed 3 bases at V and 2 bases at J, with 4 bases between. Germline assignment: CDR1 DFQATT and CDR2 SNEGSKA (reference sequence). This CDR3 is built from 11 residues.

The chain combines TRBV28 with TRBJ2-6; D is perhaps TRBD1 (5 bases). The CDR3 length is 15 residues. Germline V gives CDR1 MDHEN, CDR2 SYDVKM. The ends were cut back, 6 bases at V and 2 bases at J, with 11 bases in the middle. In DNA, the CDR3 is TGTGCCAGCAGCCCCGGACAAGCTGGGGCCAACGTCCTGACTTTC. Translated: CASSPGQAGANVLTF. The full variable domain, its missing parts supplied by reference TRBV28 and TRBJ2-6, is DVKVTQSSRYLVKRTGEKVFLECVQDMDHENMFWYRQDPGLGLRLIYFSYDVKMKEKGDIPEGYSVSREKKERFSLILESASTNQTSMYLCASSPGQAGANVLTFGAGSRLTVL.

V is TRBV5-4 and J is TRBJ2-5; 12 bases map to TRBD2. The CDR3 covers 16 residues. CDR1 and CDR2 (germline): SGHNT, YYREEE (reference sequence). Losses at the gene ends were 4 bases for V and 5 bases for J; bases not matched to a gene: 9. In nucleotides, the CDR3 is TGTGCCAGCAGCCGAACCCTAGCGGGGGGGCCGGAGACCCAGTACTTC. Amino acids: CASSRTLAGGPETQYF.